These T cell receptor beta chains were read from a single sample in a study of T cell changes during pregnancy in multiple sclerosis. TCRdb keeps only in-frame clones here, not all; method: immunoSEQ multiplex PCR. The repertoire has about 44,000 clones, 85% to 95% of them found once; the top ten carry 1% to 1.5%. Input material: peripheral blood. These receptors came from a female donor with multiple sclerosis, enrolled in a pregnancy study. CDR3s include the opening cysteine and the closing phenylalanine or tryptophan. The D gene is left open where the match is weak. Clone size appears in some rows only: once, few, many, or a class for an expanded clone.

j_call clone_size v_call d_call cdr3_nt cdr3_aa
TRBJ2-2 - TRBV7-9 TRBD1 TGTGCCAGCAGCACAGGGGCCGGGGAGCTGTTTTTT CASSTGAGELFF
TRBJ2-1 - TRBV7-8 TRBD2 TGTGCCAGCAGCTTAGTTGCTAGCGGCCTTCCCTTAAAGCAGTTCTTC CASSLVASGLPLKQFF
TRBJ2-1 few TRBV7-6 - TGTGCCAGCAGCTTAAATCCAAGCAGTGCTAAGCAGTTCTTC CASSLNPSSAKQFF
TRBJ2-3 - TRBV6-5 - TGTGCCAGCAGTTACTCCAGGGGTTACTTTGCAGATACGCAGTATTTT CASSYSRGYFADTQYF
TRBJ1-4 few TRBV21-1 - TGTGCCAGCAGCAATGAAAAACTGTTTTTT CASSNEKLFF
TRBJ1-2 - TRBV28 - TGTGCCAGCATGATGACCGACTATGGCTACACCTTC CASMMTDYGYTF
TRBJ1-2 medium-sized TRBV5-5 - TGTGCCAGCAGCTTGGGCTATGGCTACACCTTC CASSLGYGYTF
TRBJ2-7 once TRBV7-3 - TGTGCCAGCAGCTCCTACCATCGGGACTCTAGCCCCGAGCAGTACTTC CASSSYHRDSSPEQYF
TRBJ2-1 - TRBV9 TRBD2 TGTGCCAGCAGCCCCGACCCAGCGGGATTGATGGACAATGAGCAGTTCTTC CASSPDPAGLMDNEQFF
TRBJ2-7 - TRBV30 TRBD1 TGTGCCTGGAGTGCCGGACAGGGCGGGCAGTACTTC CAWSAGQGGQYF
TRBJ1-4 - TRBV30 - TGTGCCTGGAGTGTACAACCAGTGAATGAAAAACTGTTTTTT CAWSVQPVNEKLFF
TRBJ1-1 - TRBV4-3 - TGCGCCAGCAGCCAAGGGACGGTTAACACTGAAGCTTTCTTT CASSQGTVNTEAFF
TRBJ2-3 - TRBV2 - TGTGCCAGCAGCCGGAGCGGGCGGGCCCAAGATACGCAGTATTTT CASSRSGRAQDTQYF
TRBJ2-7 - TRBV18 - TGTGCCAGCTCACCAGTCGGCGGCACCTACGAGCAGTACTTC CASSPVGGTYEQYF
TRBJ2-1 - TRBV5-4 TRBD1 TGTGCCAGCAGCTCCGCCGGGACAGGGGGGATCCATGAGCAGTTCTTC CASSSAGTGGIHEQFF
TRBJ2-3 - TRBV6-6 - TGTGCCAGCAGCCCAGAGGGGGGGACAGATACGCAGTATTTT CASSPEGGTDTQYF
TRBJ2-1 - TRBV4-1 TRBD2 TGCGCCAGCAGCCAAACGAGACTAGCGGGCAATGAGCAGTTCTTC CASSQTRLAGNEQFF
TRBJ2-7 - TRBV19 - TGTGCCAGTAGTACAGGGGGGTACGAGCAGTACTTC CASSTGGYEQYF
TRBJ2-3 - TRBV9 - TGTGCCAGCAGCCTTCACTCTAGCACAGATACGCAGTATTTT CASSLHSSTDTQYF
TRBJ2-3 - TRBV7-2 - TGTGCCAGCAGCTTCACAGATACGCAGTATTTT CASSFTDTQYF
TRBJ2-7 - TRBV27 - TGTGCCAGCACCTTATCTTCCGGGCGGGGGCTCTACGAGCAGTACTTC CASTLSSGRGLYEQYF
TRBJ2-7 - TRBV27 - TGTGCCAGCAGTTTTTTGGGGGGCCTTTCGTTGGGACAGAAGTACGAGCAGTACTTC CASSFLGGLSLGQKYEQYF
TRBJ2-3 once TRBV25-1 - TGTGCCAGCAGTGCGGTCACAGATACGCAGTATTTT CASSAVTDTQYF
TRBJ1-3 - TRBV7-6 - TGTGCCAGCAGCCCCGAGAGGGCTGGAAACACCATATATTTT CASSPERAGNTIYF
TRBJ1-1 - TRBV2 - TGCGCCAGCAGGGGTCAGGGTGGCACTGAAGCTTTCTTT CASRGQGGTEAFF
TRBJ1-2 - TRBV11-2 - TGTGCCAGCAGCAAGGACACGGGGAGGGGATTCTATGGCTACACCTTC CASSKDTGRGFYGYTF
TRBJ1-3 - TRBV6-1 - TGTGCCAGCAGTGAAGCTCTCAGCGTCTCTGGAAACACCATATATTTT CASSEALSVSGNTIYF
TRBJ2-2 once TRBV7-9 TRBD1 TGTGCCAGCACCGAGGGACAGGGGGCTAGCGGGGAGCTGTTTTTT CASTEGQGASGELFF
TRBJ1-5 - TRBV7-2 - TGTGCCAGCAGCTTAGGGGGTAAGAGCAATCAGCCCCAGCATTTT CASSLGGKSNQPQHF
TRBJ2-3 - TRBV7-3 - TGTGCCAGCAGCTTGGGACTGGATCGAGATACGCAGTATTTT CASSLGLDRDTQYF
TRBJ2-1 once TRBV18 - TGTGCCAGCTCACCACCACATGACTCCTACAATGAGCAGTTCTTC CASSPPHDSYNEQFF
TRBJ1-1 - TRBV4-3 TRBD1 TGCGCCAGCAGCCGCGGACAGGGAGGCCCTGAAGCTTTCTTT CASSRGQGGPEAFF
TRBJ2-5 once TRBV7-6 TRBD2 TGTGCCAGCAGTCCAACTCCCGGGACTAGCCTTGGAGAGACCCAGTACTTC CASSPTPGTSLGETQYF
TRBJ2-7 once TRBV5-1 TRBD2 TGCGCCAGCAGCGACGGGACTAGCGTCTCCTACGAGCAGTACTTC CASSDGTSVSYEQYF
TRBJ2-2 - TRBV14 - TGTGCCAGCAGCCAAGATCAAAGGACCCAGGAAACCGGGGAGCTGTTTTTT CASSQDQRTQETGELFF
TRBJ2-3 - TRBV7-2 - TGTGCCAGCAGCTTAATCCGCGGGACCACAGATACGCAGTATTTT CASSLIRGTTDTQYF
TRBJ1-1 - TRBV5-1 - TGCGCCAGCAGCTTGGGGCCGGGGGCAGACACTGAAGCTTTCTTT CASSLGPGADTEAFF
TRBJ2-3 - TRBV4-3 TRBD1 TGCGCCAGCAGCCAAGATGCTGATACAGGGGGTGATACGCAGTATTTT CASSQDADTGGDTQYF
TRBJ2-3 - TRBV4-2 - TGTGCCAGCAGCAAAGACCGGCTCGCGGATACGCAGTATTTT CASSKDRLADTQYF
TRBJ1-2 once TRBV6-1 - TGTGCCAGCAGTTTCGCAGGGGACTATGGCTACACCTTC CASSFAGDYGYTF
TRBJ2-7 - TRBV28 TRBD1 TGTGCCAGCAGGGGGACAGGGGGCAGGTACGAGCAGTACTTC CASRGTGGRYEQYF
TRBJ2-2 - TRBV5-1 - TGCGCCAGCAGCTTGGAGGTTGGTAGAACCGGGGAGCTGTTTTTT CASSLEVGRTGELFF
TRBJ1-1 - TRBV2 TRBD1 TGTGCCAGCAGTGAAGCTCCGACAGGGGGAACTGAAGCTTTCTTT CASSEAPTGGTEAFF
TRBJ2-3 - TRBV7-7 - TGTGCTAGCAGCCCTACTAGCAGCTCAGATACGCAGTATTTT CASSPTSSSDTQYF
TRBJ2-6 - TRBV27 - TGTGCCAGCAGTTTATGGGGTTCTGGGGCCAACGTCCTGACTTTC CASSLWGSGANVLTF
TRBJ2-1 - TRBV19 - TGTGCCAGTAGTATAGGCGGGGCGGGCTACAATGAGCAGTTCTTC CASSIGGAGYNEQFF
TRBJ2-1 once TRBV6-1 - TGTGCCAGCAGTGGGCGTAACAGGGATAAGATCTTC CASSGRNRDKIF
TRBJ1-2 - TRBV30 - TGTGCCTGGAGTGTAGGTTGGCAGGGAGGAGTCCCAGGCTATGGCTACACCTTC CAWSVGWQGGVPGYGYTF
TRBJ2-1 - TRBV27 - TGTGCCAGCAGTCTAAAGCCCGATGAGCAGTTCTTC CASSLKPDEQFF
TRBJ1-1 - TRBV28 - TGTGCCAGCGCGGGAATTGAAGCTTTCTTT CASAGIEAFF
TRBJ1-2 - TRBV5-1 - TGCGCCAGCAGCTTGGGGGCAGGGGACTATGGCTACACCTTC CASSLGAGDYGYTF
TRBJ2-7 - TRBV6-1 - TGTGCCAGCAGTTTAGACATGATAGTATACGAGCAGTACTTC CASSLDMIVYEQYF
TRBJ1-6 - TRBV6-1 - TGTGCCAGCAGTGAAGCGGCACAGATGAATTCACCCCTCCACTTT CASSEAAQMNSPLHF
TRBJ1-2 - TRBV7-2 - TGTGCCAGCAGCTCGGGGAGAAGCACCTCTAACTATGGCTACACCTTC CASSSGRSTSNYGYTF
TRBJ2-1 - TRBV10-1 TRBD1 TGCGCCAGCAGTTTAGGGGACAGAGGCTACAATGAGCAGTTCTTC CASSLGDRGYNEQFF